The next 18 T cell receptor beta chains were all read from a single sample in a study of radiation and T cells in renal cell carcinoma. Time point indicated: baseline pretreatment blood. Treatment: 15 Gy SBRT to primary tumor, nephrectomy 4 weeks later. Using immunoSEQ multiplex PCR, the repertoire was profiled, and TCRdb retains in-frame clones only, with some absent. The table records 45,000 to 65,000 clones, more than 60% of them present only once. The specimen was blood, collected from a patient whose treatment included radiotherapy and nephrectomy. Receptors originate from a man aged 60-69 years with renal cell carcinoma.

The J gene is TRBJ2-1, the V gene TRBV30; possible D gene TRBD1, 6 bases. This CDR3 has 14 amino acids. Germline values: CDR1 GTSNPN, CDR2 SVGIG (reference sequence). Trimming stripped 4 bases from V and 4 bases from J, with 14 bases between. Here the CDR3 reads CAWNREASYNEQFF. The CDR3 region has the DNA TGTGCCTGGAACAGGGAAGCTTCATACAATGAGCAGTTCTTC. Full variable domain (rest looked up from reference TRBV30 and TRBJ2-1): SQTIHQWPATLVQPVGSPLSLECTVEGTSNPNLYWYRQAAGRGLQLLFYSVGIGQISSEVPQNLSASRPQDRQFILSSKKLLLSDSGFYLCAWNREASYNEQFFGPGTRLTVL.

This chain uses TRBV11-2 with TRBJ1-5; no clear D gene. V lost 3 bases to trimming and J lost 0 bases, with 9 bases between them. Germline lookup yields CDR1 SGHAT and CDR2 FQNNGV. CDR3 length: 15 amino acids. The CDR3 DNA reads as TGTGCCAGCAGCTTCGGCGGATTTAGCAATCAGCCCCAGCATTTT. Residues: CASSFGGFSNQPQHF.

The chain employs TRBV11-2 and TRBJ2-7; a weak D match, TRBD2 (6 bases). There are 15 residues in the CDR3. Germline CDR1 and CDR2: SGHAT and FQNNGV. V lost 6 bases and J 5 bases, leaving 20 bases between the germline ends. The CDR3 loop reads CASRNWDSARNEQYF. In nucleotides, the CDR3 is TGTGCCAGCAGAAATTGGGACTCCGCAAGGAACGAGCAGTACTTC. The complete variable domain, with remaining parts taken from reference TRBV11-2 and TRBJ2-7, reads EAGVAQSPRYKIIEKRQSVAFWCNPISGHATLYWYQQILGQGPKLLIQFQNNGVVDDSQLPKDRFSAERLKGVDSTLKIQPAKLEDSAVYLCASRNWDSARNEQYFGPGTRLTVT.

The rearrangement links TRBV7-9 to TRBJ1-2, with a weak D call TRBD1 (5 bases). CDR1 is SEHNR and CDR2 is FQNEAQ in the germline V gene (reference sequence). Trimming removed 0 bases at V and 6 bases at J, with 8 bases between. The CDR3 extends over 13 amino acids. Here the CDR3 reads CASSLASGDGYTF. The CDR3 nucleotides read TGTGCCAGCAGCTTAGCGTCGGGGGATGGCTACACCTTC.

The J gene is TRBJ2-7, the V gene TRBV9; D might be TRBD1 (5 bases). The CDR3 runs 14 residues. Germline V gives CDR1 SGDLS, CDR2 YYNGEE. The V end lost 3 bases, the J end lost 4 bases, and 14 bases lay between the germline ends. CDR3 coding DNA: TGTGCCAGCAGCGAAGGGGCAGGTCAATACGAGCAGTACTTC. It encodes CASSEGAGQYEQYF.

The chain carries TRBV19 and TRBJ2-3; D remains unclear. V shed 4 bases and J shed 2 bases, with 10 bases lying between them. The germline V gene has CDR1 LNHDA and CDR2 SQIVND (reference sequence). The CDR3 loop spans 14 amino acids. The CDR3 nucleotides read TGTGCCAGTAGTAACCAGCGAAACACAGATACGCAGTATTTT. The encoded protein is CASSNQRNTDTQYF.

The rearrangement uses TRBV5-1 and TRBJ1-2, with a possible D match to TRBD1 (6 bases). There are 14 residues in the CDR3. V shed 7 bases and J shed 8 bases, with 21 bases lying between them. From germline, CDR1 is SGHRS and CDR2 YFSETQ. For the CDR3, the DNA is TGCGCCAGCGGCGACTCGGGGGGCGATGGAGGCTACACCTTC. The encoded protein is CASGDSGGDGGYTF.

The chain carries TRBV5-4 and TRBJ2-3; D is unresolved. This CDR3 has 18 residues. V was clipped by 0 bases and J by 0 bases, with 17 bases between them. Germline-derived CDR1 and CDR2 are SGHNT and YYREEE (reference sequence). CDR3 residues: CASSLEAWVSSSTDTQYF. CDR3 bases: TGTGCCAGCAGCTTGGAAGCGTGGGTCTCCAGCAGCACAGATACGCAGTATTTT.

A remark on this clone: At one end the junction does not follow the germline gene, possibly because of a read error. This sequence joins TRBV19 and TRBJ2-1; tentative D call: TRBD1 (5 bases). The germline gives CDR1 LNHDA, CDR2 SQIVND (reference sequence). CDR3 length: 14 residues. The CDR3 nucleotides are TGTGCCAGTAGTATGCGGACAACCTATAATGAGCAGTTCTTC. The encoded protein is CASSMRTTYNEQFF.

The chain links TRBV29-1 to TRBJ2-7; perhaps TRBD2 as D (5 bases). This CDR3 is 12 amino acids long. From germline, CDR1 is SQVTM and CDR2 ANQGSEA. V lost 4 bases and J lost 3, with 10 bases in between. The CDR3, as DNA: TGCAGCGTTGGACGGAGCGGCTACGAGCAGTACTTC. It is translated as CSVGRSGYEQYF.

The rearrangement links TRBV5-1 to TRBJ1-3; no definite D call. Germline V gives CDR1 SGHRS, CDR2 YFSETQ. The CDR3 consists of 16 residues. V shed 3 bases and J shed 0 bases, with 13 bases lying between them. The CDR3 loop reads CASSYDIGDSGNTIYF. CDR3 DNA sequence: TGCGCCAGCAGCTATGATATTGGGGACTCTGGAAACACCATATATTTT.

DNA for the CDR3: TGTGCCAGCTCACCGACGGTGACCCCCTCCTACGAGCAGTACTTC. Its protein product is CASSPTVTPSYEQYF. The chain recombines TRBV18 with TRBJ2-5; D is uncertain. The DNA matches TRBJ2-7 better at its end, which makes the J call doubtful. The CDR3 has 15 amino acids. CDR1 and CDR2 from the germline V gene are KGHSH and LQKENI.

This clone was seen only once. The chain uses TRBV6-5 and TRBJ2-7; maybe TRBD2 (7 bases). Germline V gene lookup returns CDR1 MNHEY and CDR2 SVGAGI. V was pared by 5 bases and J by 3 bases, with 14 bases between. The CDR3 length is 14 residues. CDR3 residues: CASSVNREGYEQYV. The CDR3 DNA sequence: TGTGCCAGCAGTGTCAACAGGGAGGGCTACGAGCAGTACGTC.

This clone was seen a handful of times. Germline is not matched at one junction end, which may reflect a read error. V gene TRBV18 combines with J gene TRBJ1-1; D ambiguous. This CDR3 contains 13 residues. Germline CDR1 is KGHSH and CDR2 is LQKENI. CDR3 bases: TGTGCCAGCTCCCCACTGATGAACACTGAAGCTTTCTTT. Its translation is CASSPLMNTEAFF.

The sample holds one count of this clone. This chain uses TRBV18 with TRBJ1-6; D unresolved. The germline CDR1 and CDR2 sequences are KGHSH and LQKENI. The CDR3 sequence is 12 residues long. The ends were cut back, 3 bases at V and 8 bases at J, with 5 bases in the middle. CDR3 sequence reads: CASSPQDSPLHF. The CDR3 bases are TGTGCCAGCTCACCGCAAGATTCACCCCTCCACTTT.

In nucleotides, the CDR3 is TGTGCCAGCAGGGCGGACAGCGCGAACACCGGGGAGCTGTTTTTT. As protein: CASRADSANTGELFF. The rearrangement uses TRBV2 and TRBJ2-2, with a weak D call TRBD1 (6 bases). The CDR3 sequence is 15 residues long. Trimming removed 6 bases at V and 0 bases at J, with 11 bases between. Germline CDR1 SNHLY, CDR2 FYNNEI. Variable domain in full (rest from reference TRBV2 and TRBJ2-2): EPEVTQTPSHQVTQMGQEVILRCVPISNHLYFYWYRQILGQKVEFLVSFYNNEISEKSEIFDDQFSVERPDGSNFTLKIRSTKLEDSAMYFCASRADSANTGELFFGEGSRLTVL.

V and J are TRBV19 and TRBJ2-3, with no clear D. Germline V gene lookup returns CDR1 LNHDA and CDR2 SQIVND (reference sequence). The CDR3 totals 14 residues. Trimming shortened V by 2 bases and J by 6 bases, and 12 bases separated the two germline ends. CDR3 nucleotide sequence: TGTGCCAGTAGTATAAGGGCAGGAGTGGATACGCAGTATTTT. Its protein is CASSIRAGVDTQYF.

The V gene is TRBV27, the J gene TRBJ2-6; TRBD1 agrees at 7 bases. Per germline, CDR1 MNHEY and CDR2 SMNVEV (reference sequence). CDR3 length: 18 residues. V gave up 4 bases and J gave up 0 bases; unmatched junction bases: 9. Written as DNA, the CDR3 is TGTGCCAGCAGTTATCGACAGGGACCTCCCTCTGGGGCCAACGTCCTGACTTTC. As protein: CASSYRQGPPSGANVLTF.